Given below is one TCR beta chain in context. Antigen: not known. Sequenced by immunoSEQ multiplex PCR; TCRdb stores in-frame clones only, minus some. The sample has 200,000 or so clones, roughly three quarters seen once. After removal of 7 bases from V and 3 bases from J, the junction contained 2 bases not matched to a gene. This CDR3 has 14 amino acids. CDR1 is SGHVS and CDR2 is FQNEAQ in the germline V gene. This sample was included in a study of cytotoxic CD8 clonotypes in ibrutinib-treated CLL. The study, taken as a whole, reports: Clonality (at baseline) was higher than in age-matched healthy donors and tracked circulating CD8+ T-cell counts. Clonality increased at ibrutinib response and stayed stable in sustained remission. At progression, however, it fell back toward baseline.

The receptor's source is a human donor with chronic lymphocytic leukemia. The material sequenced was PBMCs, taken after 12 months of ibrutinib treatment. The rearrangement links TRBV7-8 to TRBJ2-6; 8 bases are shared with TRBD1. CDR3 nucleotides: TGTGCCAGCACAGGGGGCCGTGGGGCCAACGTCCTGACTTTC. Translation: CASTGGRGANVLTF. Full variable domain (remainder filled in from reference TRBV7-8 and TRBJ2-6): GAGVSQSPRYKVAKRGQDVALRCDPISGHVSLFWYQQALGQGPEFLTYFQNEAQLDKSGLPSDRFFAERPEGSVSTLKIQRTQQEDSAVYLCASTGGRGANVLTFGAGSRLTVL.